Presented here are 32 T cell receptor beta chains from one specimen sequenced in a study of regulatory T cells in long-lasting Graves disease. Relying on iRepertoire HTBI primers and Arm-PCR of CDR3 regions, the team built TCR beta libraries. TCRdb re-derived calls from the multiplex PCR reads in MiXCR, one entry per CDR3 protein. Among under 700,000 distinct CDR3 sequences listed, about 16% were seen once. Noted time point: newly diagnosed GD, antithyroid drugs for less than 3 months. After RNA was extracted from PBMCs, the TCR library was made from it. This same sample was also part of a study on T cells in Graves' hyperthyroidism and ophthalmopathy.

The sample in question was peripheral blood mononuclear cells (PBMCs), obtained at new diagnosis, from a patient treated with antithyroid drugs. The origin of the receptors is a woman aged 40-60 years with Graves disease.

This chain connects TRBV3-1 to TRBJ2-5; 9 bases are a match to TRBD1. The CDR3 contains 17 residues. Germline V lookup: CDR1 LGHDT, CDR2 YNNKEL (reference sequence). V was clipped by 3 bases and J by 6 bases; unmatched bases: 14. The CDR3 DNA follows: TGTGCCAGCAGCCACCTGCCAAGCGGACAGGGGATAAAGACCCAGTACTTC. Translated: CASSHLPSGQGIKTQYF.

This clonotype was observed at least ten times. The chain has TRBV20-1 and TRBJ2-1; D may be TRBD1 (5 bases). Germline V CDR1 and CDR2: DFQATT, SNEGSKA (reference sequence). V gave up 6 bases and J gave up 6 bases, with 15 bases separating them. CDR3 length equals 13 residues. CDR3 sequence (DNA): TGCAGTGCCCTCCAGGGTACGGTCAATGAGCAGTTCTTC. Translating gives CSALQGTVNEQFF.

This clonotype was counted at least ten times. J is TRBJ2-3 and V is TRBV20-1; 8 positions match TRBD2. This CDR3 has 16 amino acids. Germline values: CDR1 DFQATT, CDR2 SNEGSKA (reference sequence). V dropped 6 bases and J dropped 0; count of bases not matched to a gene: 11. The CDR3 DNA reads as TGCAGTGCAACCAACCCGCAGCGGGGGAGCACAGATACGCAGTATTTT. Translation: CSATNPQRGSTDTQYF.

The chain recombines TRBV4-2 with TRBJ1-6; D is perhaps TRBD1 (6 bases). Trimming took 3 bases from V and 0 from J, leaving 12 bases between them. Germline V gives CDR1 LGHNA, CDR2 YNFKEQ. The CDR3 is 17 amino acids. The CDR3, as DNA: TGTGCCAGCAGCCAGGCGATGGACAGCTCCTATAATTCACCCCTCCACTTT. This translates into CASSQAMDSSYNSPLHF.

This clonotype came up a few times. A single base separates this from a much larger clone, so it may be a read error. This chain connects TRBV2 to TRBJ1-4; 7 nucleotides line up with TRBD1. Trimming cost V 6 bases and J 0 bases; bases outside gene matches: 7. Germline loops: CDR1 SNHLY, CDR2 FYNNEI. CDR3 length: 16 residues. CDR3 amino acids: CASRRDSPATNEKLFF. As DNA, the CDR3 is TGTGCCAGCAGACGGGACAGCCCAGCAACTAATGAAAAACTGTTTTTT.

This clonotype has ten or more counts. This chain links TRBV12-3 or TRBV12-4 with TRBJ1-2; no firm D call. V lost 6 bases and J 6 bases, leaving 14 bases between the germline ends. The length of the CDR3 is 13 residues. The CDR3 spells CASRIYPGHGYTF. CDR3 sequence (DNA): TGTGCCAGCAGAATCTACCCCGGGCATGGCTACACCTTC.

The rearrangement uses TRBV11-3 and TRBJ2-3, with D possibly being TRBD2 (6 bases). Trimming shortened V by 4 bases and J by 0 bases, and 17 bases separated the two germline ends. The CDR3 contains 17 residues. Germline CDR1 reads SGHNT; CDR2 reads YENEEA. This CDR3 is CASSSLPGVSSTDTQYF. The CDR3, as DNA: TGTGCCAGCAGCTCATTGCCGGGGGTCTCTAGCACAGATACGCAGTATTTT.

This clonotype has ten or more counts. This chain uses TRBV6-1 with TRBJ2-3; 10 nucleotides align to TRBD2. J was trimmed by 2 bases and V by 6 bases; bases with no gene match: 8. Germline V gives CDR1 MNHNS, CDR2 SASEGT. The CDR3 loop spans 16 amino acids. The CDR3 DNA sequence: TGTGCCAGCAGGGGGAAGCGGGGGGGGGTCACAGATACGCAGTATTTT. Its translation is CASRGKRGGVTDTQYF.

This clonotype has a handful of counts. This chain connects TRBV4-1 to TRBJ2-7; D is possibly TRBD1 (6 bases). This CDR3 comprises 14 residues. Trimming stripped 5 bases from V and 3 bases from J, with 14 bases between. CDR1 MGHRA and CDR2 YSYEKL come from the germline V gene. CDR3 loop: CASSFRTAIYEQYF. The CDR3 nucleotides read TGCGCCAGCAGCTTTCGGACAGCAATCTACGAGCAGTACTTC.

This clonotype was counted many times. The chain employs TRBV28 and TRBJ2-7, with TRBD1 matching 8 bases. The CDR3 extends over 14 amino acids. The trim removed 7 bases at V and 6 bases at J, leaving 11 bases unmatched. Germline assignment: CDR1 MDHEN and CDR2 SYDVKM. The CDR3 here is CASTTPETGVEQYF. CDR3 nucleotide sequence: TGTGCCAGCACCACACCCGAGACAGGGGTCGAGCAGTACTTC.

This clonotype was seen a handful of times. The chain couples TRBV7-9 to TRBJ2-1, with 8 bases aligning to TRBD1. V was pared by 5 bases and J by 7 bases, with 16 bases of the junction left unmatched. Germline CDR1 reads SEHNR; CDR2 reads FQNEAQ (reference sequence). This CDR3 spans 17 amino acids. The CDR3 DNA follows: TGTGCCAGCAGCCCCCCCTCGGTCGGGACAGGCTTGAATGAGCAGTTCTTC. It is translated as CASSPPSVGTGLNEQFF.

This clonotype was counted ten times or more. The chain links TRBV2 to TRBJ2-2; possibly TRBD1 or TRBD2 for D (6 bases each). The germline gives CDR1 SNHLY, CDR2 FYNNEI. The V and J ends lost 4 bases and 5 bases respectively, with 11 bases between them. The CDR3 has 14 amino acids. The CDR3 DNA follows: TGTGCCAGCAGTGGTATAGGGGGGACCGGGGAGCTGTTTTTT. Translated: CASSGIGGTGELFF.

This clonotype came up a few times. The chain combines TRBV28 with TRBJ2-5, with TRBD1 identical over 8 bases. The length of the CDR3 is 14 residues. V shed 5 bases and J 5 bases; nucleotides not matched to a gene: 7. CDR1 and CDR2 (germline): MDHEN, SYDVKM. CDR3 in amino acids: CASSARGRGETQYF. Written as DNA, the CDR3 is TGTGCCAGCAGTGCCAGGGGGCGTGGGGAGACCCAGTACTTC.

The sample holds many counts of this clonotype. The chain employs TRBV7-6 and TRBJ2-5; D is ambiguous. Trimming shortened V by 5 bases and J by 5 bases, and 15 bases separated the two germline ends. The CDR3 contains 14 residues. In germline, CDR1 is SGHVS, CDR2 FNYEAQ. The CDR3 is CASSPPREVETQYF. In DNA form, the CDR3 reads TGTGCCAGCAGCCCCCCAAGAGAGGTTGAGACCCAGTACTTC.

This clonotype has ten or more counts. The CDR3 DNA reads as TGTGCCAGCAGTTTAGGACAGATTGAAGCTTTCTTT. Protein sequence: CASSLGQIEAFF. The V call is TRBV28, the J call TRBJ1-1; possibly TRBD1 for D (6 bases). The CDR3 spans 12 residues. Between the trimmed V and J ends, which lost 2 bases and 7 bases, there was a span of 8 bases. Germline V CDR1 and CDR2: MDHEN, SYDVKM.

This clonotype was seen only a few times. The rearrangement links TRBV11-2 to TRBJ2-2; D remains unclear. This CDR3 comprises 17 residues. CDR1 is SGHAT, CDR2 FQNNGV, per germline. V was cut by 1 base and J by 0 bases, with 12 bases left in between. CDR3 DNA sequence: TGTGCCAGCAGCTTAGTTTCAGGCACCGCGAACACCGGGGAGCTGTTTTTT. This translates into CASSLVSGTANTGELFF. Together with reference TRBV11-2 and TRBJ2-2, the CDR3 gives the full variable domain: EAGVAQSPRYKIIEKRQSVAFWCNPISGHATLYWYQQILGQGPKLLIQFQNNGVVDDSQLPKDRFSAERLKGVDSTLKIQPAKLEDSAVYLCASSLVSGTANTGELFFGEGSRLTVL.

This clonotype showed up many times. This chain uses TRBV3-1 with TRBJ2-3, with TRBD2 as a possible D gene (6 bases). Germline CDR1 reads LGHDT; CDR2 reads YNNKEL (reference sequence). This CDR3 is 14 amino acids long. The V end was cut by 5 bases, the J end by 2 bases, with 11 bases between. The chain's CDR3 is CASSSGTFTDTQYF. Written as DNA, the CDR3 is TGTGCCAGCAGCTCTGGGACTTTCACAGATACGCAGTATTTT.

The genes are TRBV30 and TRBJ2-1; TRBD1 matches 12 bases. Germline-derived CDR1 and CDR2 are GTSNPN and SVGIG (reference sequence). The V and J ends lost 4 bases and 7 bases, in that order; junction bases with no gene match: 8. The CDR3 is 15 residues long. CDR3 coding DNA: TGTGCCTGGATGATTCCGGGACAGGGGGCAAATGAGCAGTTCTTC. Its translation: CAWMIPGQGANEQFF.

This clonotype was counted ten times or more. The V gene is TRBV11-2, the J gene TRBJ2-3, with D uncertain. Germline lookup yields CDR1 SGHAT and CDR2 FQNNGV. Between the trimmed V and J ends, which lost 5 bases and 1 base, there was a span of 10 bases. This CDR3 has 14 amino acids. The chain's CDR3 is CASSIWAGTDTQYF. In DNA form, the CDR3 reads TGTGCCAGCAGCATCTGGGCTGGCACAGATACGCAGTATTTT. The variable domain in full, completed from reference TRBV11-2 and TRBJ2-3, reads EAGVAQSPRYKIIEKRQSVAFWCNPISGHATLYWYQQILGQGPKLLIQFQNNGVVDDSQLPKDRFSAERLKGVDSTLKIQPAKLEDSAVYLCASSIWAGTDTQYFGPGTRLTVL.

This clonotype has ten or more counts. V is TRBV12-3 or TRBV12-4 and J is TRBJ2-7; D is uncertain. This CDR3 comprises 13 residues. V dropped 5 bases and J dropped 0 bases, with 8 bases sitting between them. The CDR3 DNA sequence: TGTGCCAGCAGTGGCACATCCTCCTACGAGCAGTACTTC. Translation gives CASSGTSSYEQYF.

The genes are TRBV5-5 and TRBJ1-5; 9 bases are a match to TRBD1. V lost 4 bases to trimming and J lost 7 bases; unmatched junction nucleotides: 6. CDR3 length equals 14 residues. In germline, CDR1 is SGHKS, CDR2 YYEKEE (reference sequence). In DNA, the CDR3 is TGTGCCAGCAGCCGCGGGACAGGGAACCAGCCCCAGCATTTT. It is translated as CASSRGTGNQPQHF. The variable domain in full, with the rest retrieved from reference TRBV5-5 and TRBJ1-5, is DAGVTQSPTHLIKTRGQQVTLRCSPISGHKSVSWYQQVLGQGPQFIFQYYEKEERGRGNFPDRFSARQFPNYSSELNVNALLLGDSALYLCASSRGTGNQPQHFGDGTRLSIL.

This clonotype was seen ten or more times. The genes are TRBV28 and TRBJ2-7; TRBD1 matches at 8 bases. V was clipped by 4 bases and J by 4 bases; unmatched bases: 12. CDR3 length equals 16 residues. CDR1 is MDHEN and CDR2 is SYDVKM in the germline V gene. This chain's CDR3 is CASSSTVGDRIYEQYF. The CDR3 region has the DNA TGTGCCAGCAGTTCAACCGTTGGGGACAGGATTTACGAGCAGTACTTC.

This clonotype was seen repeatedly, ten times or more. J is TRBJ1-1 and V is TRBV6-1; D remains ambiguous. The germline V gene has CDR1 MNHNS and CDR2 SASEGT. This CDR3 region has 15 residues. Trimming cost V 5 bases and J 5 bases, with 18 bases left between them. The CDR3 region is CASSHQQFGGTEAFF. The CDR3 DNA follows: TGTGCCAGCAGTCACCAACAGTTCGGCGGAACTGAAGCTTTCTTT.

With regard to this clonotype: A read error is possible here, since a much larger clone lies one base away. The chain links TRBV20-1 to TRBJ2-5; possibly TRBD2 for D (5 bases). There are 16 residues in the CDR3. The V end lost 0 bases, the J end lost 5 bases, and 19 bases lay between the germline ends. Germline values: CDR1 DFQATT, CDR2 SNEGSKA (reference sequence). Here the CDR3 DNA reads TGCAGTGCTAGAGATCCAATCGGACTTCAGGATGAGACCCAGTACTTC. This codes for CSARDPIGLQDETQYF.

The chain is built from TRBV5-1 and TRBJ2-7; weak D call: TRBD1 (6 bases). Per the germline V gene, CDR1 is SGHRS and CDR2 is YFSETQ. The CDR3 totals 19 residues. Deletions cut 7 bases from V and 1 base from J, with 30 bases between. The CDR3 sequence: CASRLRRFLDRTLSYEQYF. Here the CDR3 DNA reads TGCGCCAGCCGACTGCGAAGATTTTTAGACAGGACGTTATCCTACGAGCAGTACTTC.

With regard to this clonotype: This clone may be a read error of a much larger clone one base away. The chain links TRBV12-3 or TRBV12-4 to TRBJ2-1; D assignment may be TRBD1 or TRBD2 (5 bases each). CDR3 size: 12 residues. Here the CDR3 reads CATSWGNNERFF. In nucleotides, the CDR3 is TGTGCCACCAGTTGGGGGAACAATGAGCGGTTCTTC.

A remark on this clonotype: A read error is possible here, since a much larger clone lies one base away. The rearrangement uses TRBV6-1 and TRBJ1-1; D call uncertain. This CDR3 contains 11 residues. In germline, CDR1 is MNHNS, CDR2 SASEGT. The chain's CDR3 is CVSSALHEAFF. The CDR3 DNA follows: TGTGTCAGCAGTGCTCTGCATGAAGCTTTCTTT.

This clonotype has ten or more counts. The V gene is TRBV7-2, the J gene TRBJ2-7; TRBD1 matches 8 bases. The V gene end was trimmed by 5 bases and the J gene end by 3 bases; junction bases not matched to a gene: 9. Germline-derived CDR1 and CDR2 are SGHTA and FQGNSA. CDR3 length: 15 amino acids. CDR3 nucleotides: TGTGCCAGCAGCGACAGGGGAAGTGAGGGCTACGAGCAGTACTTC. This codes for CASSDRGSEGYEQYF.

The table lists this clonotype with many counts. J is TRBJ2-4 and V is TRBV7-8; the D call may be TRBD1 or TRBD2 (5 bases each). There are 12 residues in the CDR3. Germline values: CDR1 SGHVS, CDR2 FQNEAQ. Trimming shortened V by 8 bases and J by 0 bases, and 5 bases separated the two germline ends. CDR3 nucleotides: TGTGCCAGCGGGACAGCCAAAAACATTCAGTACTTC. Translating gives CASGTAKNIQYF.

The chain combines TRBV12-3 or TRBV12-4 with TRBJ1-2, with D uncertain. V gave up 6 bases and J gave up 7 bases, with 6 bases separating them. The CDR3 has 10 amino acids. This CDR3 reads CASRGSGYTF. The CDR3 nucleotides are TGTGCCAGCAGGGGGAGTGGCTACACCTTC.

This clonotype was observed many times. V and J are TRBV5-1 and TRBJ1-1, with D maybe TRBD1 (5 bases). V dropped 4 bases and J dropped 0 bases, with 16 bases sitting between them. Germline CDR1 SGHRS, CDR2 YFSETQ. This CDR3 region has 16 residues. The CDR3 sequence is CASSAGPGRLNTEAFF. The CDR3 nucleotides read TGCGCCAGCAGCGCTGGGCCGGGACGGCTGAACACTGAAGCTTTCTTT.

This clonotype came up many times. The rearrangement links TRBV3-1 to TRBJ2-7; D gene unclear. This CDR3 region has 15 residues. Looked up from germline, CDR1 is LGHDT and CDR2 is YNNKEL (reference sequence). V lost 4 bases, J lost 2 bases, and 15 bases lay in between. This CDR3 is CASSPTIPPTYEQYF. CDR3 DNA sequence: TGTGCCAGCAGCCCCACGATACCACCGACCTACGAGCAGTACTTC.